This T cell receptor beta chain appears in the sequencing data of a study of CD8 T cells in ankylosing spondylitis. One entry per CDR3 protein results from TCRdb running MiXCR on the 5' RACE reads. The sample carries 200,000 or so distinct CDR3 sequences, 20% to 30% recorded once. This clonotype has ten or more counts. The clonotype originates from a male donor with ankylosing spondylitis or in good health (not recorded which). The specimen sequenced was blood, either unsorted or a sorted T cell fraction (not recorded which).

The CDR3 reads CASSLELGHREETQYF. In DNA form, the CDR3 reads TGCGCCAGCAGCTTGGAATTGGGACACAGGGAAGAGACCCAGTACTTC. The chain joins TRBV5-1 to TRBJ2-5; weak D call: TRBD1 (6 bases). Per the germline V gene, CDR1 is SGHRS and CDR2 is YFSETQ. The CDR3 is 16 residues long. V was pared by 0 bases and J by 3 bases, with 15 bases between.